This T cell receptor (beta chain) is from a study of shared clonotypes between healthy human individuals. Study-wide background: CD8 memory received one plate per donor, CD8 naive two, CD4 memory three and CD4 naive three.

Once extracted for a subset, genomic DNA was divided evenly among several immunoSEQ plates. Per the study methods: Owing to the provision of junction-only sequences devoid of quality scores by immunoSEQ, filtering differed. Profiling relied on immunoSEQ multiplex PCR, and the TCRdb table lists in-frame clones only, not all of them. The V and J calls and the clone size are those of that table, but D and trimming were determined from the DNA. The repertoire consists of under 550,000 clones, with 95% to 97% occurring once and the leading ten covering 0.055% to 0.075%. CDR1 and CDR2 (germline): MNHEY, SVGAGI. V dropped 4 bases and J dropped 0 bases, with 7 bases sitting between them. The CDR3 is 13 residues long. Notes on this clone: Antigen specificity is unknown.

Broader study findings: Naive subsets generally exceeded memory subsets in estimated richness.

Material for sequencing was naive CD4+ T cells sorted from blood. Subset defined: CD45RA+ positively selected. The origin of this receptor is a woman aged 30 to 39 in good health. The chain has TRBV6-5 and TRBJ2-7; D not resolved. In nucleotides, the CDR3 is TGTGCCAGCAGTTTTATAAACTCCTACGAGCAGTACTTC. Encoded protein: CASSFINSYEQYF.